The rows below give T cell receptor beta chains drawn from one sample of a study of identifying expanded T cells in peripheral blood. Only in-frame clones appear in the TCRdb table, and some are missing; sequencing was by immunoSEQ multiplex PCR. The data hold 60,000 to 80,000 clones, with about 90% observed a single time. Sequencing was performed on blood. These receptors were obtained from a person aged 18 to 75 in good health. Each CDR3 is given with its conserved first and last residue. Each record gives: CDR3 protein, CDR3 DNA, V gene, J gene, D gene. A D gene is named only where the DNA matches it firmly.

cdr3_aa: CASSLAASGRAQLSTDTQYF
cdr3_nt: TGTGCCAGCAGCTTAGCGGCTAGCGGGAGGGCCCAACTAAGCACAGATACGCAGTATTTT
v_call: TRBV7-6
j_call: TRBJ2-3
d_call: TRBD2

cdr3_aa: CASSLDGSGKTQYF
cdr3_nt: TGTGCCAGCAGCTTGGACGGGAGTGGGAAGACCCAGTACTTC
v_call: TRBV11-3
j_call: TRBJ2-5
d_call: .

cdr3_aa: CASSNPGSGRAYTQYF
cdr3_nt: TGTGCCAGCAGCAATCCCGGTAGCGGGAGGGCATATACGCAGTATTTT
v_call: TRBV21-1
j_call: TRBJ2-3
d_call: .

cdr3_aa: CASRRLADYNEQFF
cdr3_nt: TGTGCCAGCAGACGGCTAGCGGACTACAATGAGCAGTTCTTC
v_call: TRBV6-4
j_call: TRBJ2-1
d_call: TRBD2

cdr3_aa: CASSSPWTSGRATETQYF
cdr3_nt: TGTGCCAGCAGCTCACCTTGGACTAGCGGGAGGGCCACAGAGACCCAGTACTTC
v_call: TRBV7-2
j_call: TRBJ2-5
d_call: TRBD2

cdr3_aa: CASSYRRQSYEQYF
cdr3_nt: TGTGCCAGCAGTTACAGGCGACAGTCCTACGAGCAGTACTTC
v_call: TRBV6-5
j_call: TRBJ2-7
d_call: .

cdr3_aa: CASSGGGAFYTEAFF
cdr3_nt: TGTGCCAGCAGCGGAGGGGGCGCGTTTTACACTGAAGCTTTCTTT
v_call: TRBV21-1
j_call: TRBJ1-1
d_call: .

cdr3_aa: CASSLDRLDNEQYF
cdr3_nt: TGTGCCAGCAGCTTAGACCGACTAGATAACGAGCAGTACTTC
v_call: TRBV11-2
j_call: TRBJ2-7
d_call: .

cdr3_aa: CARNLASGRGDTQYF
cdr3_nt: TGTGCCAGGAATTTGGCTAGCGGGAGAGGAGATACGCAGTATTTT
v_call: TRBV2
j_call: TRBJ2-3
d_call: TRBD2

cdr3_aa: CASSLRQGGQNTGELFF
cdr3_nt: TGCGCCAGCAGCTTACGACAGGGGGGCCAGAACACCGGGGAGCTGTTTTTT
v_call: TRBV5-1
j_call: TRBJ2-2
d_call: TRBD1